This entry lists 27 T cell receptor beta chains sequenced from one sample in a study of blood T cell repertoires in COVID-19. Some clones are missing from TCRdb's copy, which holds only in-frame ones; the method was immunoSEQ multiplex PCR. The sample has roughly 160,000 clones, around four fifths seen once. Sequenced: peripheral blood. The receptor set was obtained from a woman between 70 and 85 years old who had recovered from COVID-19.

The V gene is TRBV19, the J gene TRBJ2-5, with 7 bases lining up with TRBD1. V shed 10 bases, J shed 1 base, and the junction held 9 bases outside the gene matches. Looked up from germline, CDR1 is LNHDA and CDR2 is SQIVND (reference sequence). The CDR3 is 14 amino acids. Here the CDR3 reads CATKQGQLQETQYF. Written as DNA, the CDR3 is TGTGCCACAAAACAGGGACAGCTCCAAGAGACCCAGTACTTC.

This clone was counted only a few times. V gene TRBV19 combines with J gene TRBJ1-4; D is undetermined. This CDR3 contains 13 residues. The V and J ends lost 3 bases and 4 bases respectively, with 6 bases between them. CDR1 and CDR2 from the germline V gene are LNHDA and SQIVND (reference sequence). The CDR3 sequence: CASSIRVNEKLFF. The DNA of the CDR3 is TGTGCCAGTAGTATCCGGGTTAATGAAAAACTGTTTTTT.

The chain's CDR3 is CASSSREEVTGELFF. The CDR3 DNA is TGTGCCAGCAGCTCCAGGGAGGAGGTGACCGGGGAGCTGTTTTTT. The V call is TRBV4-2, the J call TRBJ2-2, with D perhaps TRBD2 (6 bases). The V gene lost 5 bases and the J gene lost 5 bases, with 15 bases spanning the gap. The CDR3 sequence is 15 residues long. Germline assignment: CDR1 LGHNA and CDR2 YNFKEQ.

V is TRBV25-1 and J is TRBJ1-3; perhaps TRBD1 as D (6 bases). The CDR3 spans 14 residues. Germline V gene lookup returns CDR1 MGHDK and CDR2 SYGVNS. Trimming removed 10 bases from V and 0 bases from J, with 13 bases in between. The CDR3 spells CATRGGGSGNTIYF. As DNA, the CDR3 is TGTGCCACCAGGGGAGGGGGCTCTGGAAACACCATATATTTT.

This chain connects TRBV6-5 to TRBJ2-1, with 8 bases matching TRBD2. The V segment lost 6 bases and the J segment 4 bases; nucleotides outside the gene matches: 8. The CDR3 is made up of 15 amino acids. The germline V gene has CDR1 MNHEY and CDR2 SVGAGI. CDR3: CASRALAAYYNEQFF. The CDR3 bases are TGTGCCAGCAGGGCACTAGCGGCCTATTACAATGAGCAGTTCTTC.

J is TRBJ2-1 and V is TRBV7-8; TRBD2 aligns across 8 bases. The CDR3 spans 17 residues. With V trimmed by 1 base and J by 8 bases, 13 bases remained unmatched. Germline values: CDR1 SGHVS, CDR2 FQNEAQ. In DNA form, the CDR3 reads TGTGCCAGCAGCTTAGGGGCGGGGCGGGGGGCCCCCCATGAGCAGTTCTTC. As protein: CASSLGAGRGAPHEQFF.

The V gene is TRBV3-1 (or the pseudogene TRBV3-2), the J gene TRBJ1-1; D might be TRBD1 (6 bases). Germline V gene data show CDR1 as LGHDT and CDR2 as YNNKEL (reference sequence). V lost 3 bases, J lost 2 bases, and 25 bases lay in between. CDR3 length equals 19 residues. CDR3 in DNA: TGTGCCAGCAGCCAGCATTTCGGGCAGGGGCTCTGGGGAAACACTGAAGCTTTCTTT. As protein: CASSQHFGQGLWGNTEAFF.

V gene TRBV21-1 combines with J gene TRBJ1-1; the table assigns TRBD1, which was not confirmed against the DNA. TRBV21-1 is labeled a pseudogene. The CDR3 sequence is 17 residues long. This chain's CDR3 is CASSPRDRGPLCTEAFF. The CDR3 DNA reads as TGTGCCAGCAGCCCCCGGGACAGGGGCCCACTGTGCACTGAAGCTTTCTTT.

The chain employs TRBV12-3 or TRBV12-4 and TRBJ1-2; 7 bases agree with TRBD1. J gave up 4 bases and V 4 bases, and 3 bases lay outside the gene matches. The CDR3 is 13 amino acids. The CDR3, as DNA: TGTGCCAGCAGTTCCAGGGACAGCTATGGCTACACCTTC. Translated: CASSSRDSYGYTF.

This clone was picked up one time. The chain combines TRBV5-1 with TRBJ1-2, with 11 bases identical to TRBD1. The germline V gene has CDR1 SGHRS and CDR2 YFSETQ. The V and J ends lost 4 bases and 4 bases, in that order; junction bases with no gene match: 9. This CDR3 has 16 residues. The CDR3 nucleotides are TGCGCCAGCAGCCCCCGGACAGGGGGCGCAGGCTATGGCTACACCTTC. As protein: CASSPRTGGAGYGYTF.

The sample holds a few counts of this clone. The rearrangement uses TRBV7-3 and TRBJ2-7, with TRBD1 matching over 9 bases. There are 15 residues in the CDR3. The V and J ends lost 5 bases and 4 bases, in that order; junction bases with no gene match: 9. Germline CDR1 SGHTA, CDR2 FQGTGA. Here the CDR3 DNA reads TGTGCCAGCAGCCTGTCCGGGACAGGGTGGTACGAGCAGTACTTC. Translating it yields CASSLSGTGWYEQYF.

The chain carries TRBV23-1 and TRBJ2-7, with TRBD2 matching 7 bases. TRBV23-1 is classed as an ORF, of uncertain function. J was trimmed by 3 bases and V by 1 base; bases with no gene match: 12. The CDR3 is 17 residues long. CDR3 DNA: TGCGCCAGCAGTCAATGTTCGTTCGGCGGGAGCGTCTACGAGCAGTACTTC. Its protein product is CASSQCSFGGSVYEQYF.

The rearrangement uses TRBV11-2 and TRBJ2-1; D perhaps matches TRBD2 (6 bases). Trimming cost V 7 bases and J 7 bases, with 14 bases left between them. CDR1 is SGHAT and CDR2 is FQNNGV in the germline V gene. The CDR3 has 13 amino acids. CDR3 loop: CASTVRRENEQFF. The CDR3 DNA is TGTGCCAGCACCGTAAGGAGGGAGAATGAGCAGTTCTTC.

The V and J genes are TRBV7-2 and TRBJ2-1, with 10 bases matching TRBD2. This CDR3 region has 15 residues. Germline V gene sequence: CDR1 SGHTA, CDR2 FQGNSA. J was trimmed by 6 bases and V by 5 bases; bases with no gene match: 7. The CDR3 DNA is TGTGCCAGCAGCCCGCCGGGACTAGCGAGCAATGAGCAGTTCTTC. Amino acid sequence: CASSPPGLASNEQFF.

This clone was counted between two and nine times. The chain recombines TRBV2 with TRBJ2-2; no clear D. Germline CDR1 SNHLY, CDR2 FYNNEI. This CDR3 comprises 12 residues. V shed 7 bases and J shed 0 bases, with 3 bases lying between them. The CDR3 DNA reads TGTGCCAGCACCGCGAACACCGGGGAGCTGTTTTTT. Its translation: CASTANTGELFF.

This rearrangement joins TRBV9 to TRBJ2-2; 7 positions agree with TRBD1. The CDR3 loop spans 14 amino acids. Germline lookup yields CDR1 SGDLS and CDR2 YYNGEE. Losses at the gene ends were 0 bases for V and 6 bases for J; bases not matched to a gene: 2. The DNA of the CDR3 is TGTGCCAGCAGCGTAGGGCAGGGGGCCGGGGAGCTGTTTTTT. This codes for CASSVGQGAGELFF.

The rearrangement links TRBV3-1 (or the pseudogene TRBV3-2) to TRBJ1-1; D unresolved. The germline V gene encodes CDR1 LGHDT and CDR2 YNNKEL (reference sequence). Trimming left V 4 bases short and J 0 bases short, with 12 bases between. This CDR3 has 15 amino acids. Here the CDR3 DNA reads TGTGCCAGCAGCCTAAGCGCACGGATGAACACTGAAGCTTTCTTT. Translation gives CASSLSARMNTEAFF.

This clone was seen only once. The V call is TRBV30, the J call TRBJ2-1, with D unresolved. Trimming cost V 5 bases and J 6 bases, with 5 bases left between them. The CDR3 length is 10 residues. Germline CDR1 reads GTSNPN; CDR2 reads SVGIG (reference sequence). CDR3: CAWARNEQFF. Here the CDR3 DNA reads TGTGCCTGGGCCCGCAATGAGCAGTTCTTC. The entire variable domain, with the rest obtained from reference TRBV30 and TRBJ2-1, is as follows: SQTIHQWPATLVQPVGSPLSLECTVEGTSNPNLYWYRQAAGRGLQLLFYSVGIGQISSEVPQNLSASRPQDRQFILSSKKLLLSDSGFYLCAWARNEQFFGPGTRLTVL.

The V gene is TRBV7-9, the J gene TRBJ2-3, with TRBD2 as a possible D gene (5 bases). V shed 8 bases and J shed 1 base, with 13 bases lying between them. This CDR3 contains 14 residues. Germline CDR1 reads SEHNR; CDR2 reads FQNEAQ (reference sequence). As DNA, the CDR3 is TGTGCCAGCGGGGAGTGGGTTGGCACAGATACGCAGTATTTT. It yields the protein CASGEWVGTDTQYF.

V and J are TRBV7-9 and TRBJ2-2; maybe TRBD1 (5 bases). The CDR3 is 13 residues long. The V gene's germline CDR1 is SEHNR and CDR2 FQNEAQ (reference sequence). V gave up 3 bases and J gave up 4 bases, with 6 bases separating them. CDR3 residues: CASSFTGTGELFF. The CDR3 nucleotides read TGTGCCAGCAGCTTCACAGGCACCGGGGAGCTGTTTTTT. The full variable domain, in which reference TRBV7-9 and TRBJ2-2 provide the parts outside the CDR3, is DTGVSQNPRHKITKRGQNVTFRCDPISEHNRLYWYRQTLGQGPEFLTYFQNEAQLEKSRLLSDRFSAERPKGSFSTLEIQRTEQGDSAMYLCASSFTGTGELFFGEGSRLTVL.

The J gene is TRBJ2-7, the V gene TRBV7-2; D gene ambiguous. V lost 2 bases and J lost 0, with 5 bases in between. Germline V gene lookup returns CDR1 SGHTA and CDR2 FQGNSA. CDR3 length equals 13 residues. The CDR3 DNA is TGTGCCAGCAGCTTATCGGGCTCCTACGAGCAGTACTTC. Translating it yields CASSLSGSYEQYF.

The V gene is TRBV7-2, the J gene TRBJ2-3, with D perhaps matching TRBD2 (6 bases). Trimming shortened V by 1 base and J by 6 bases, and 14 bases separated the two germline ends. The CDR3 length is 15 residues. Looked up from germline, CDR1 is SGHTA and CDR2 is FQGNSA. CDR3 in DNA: TGTGCCAGCAGCTTAGGTCAGGCCGCGGGGGATACGCAGTATTTT. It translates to CASSLGQAAGDTQYF. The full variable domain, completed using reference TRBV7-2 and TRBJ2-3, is GAGVSQSPSNKVTEKGKDVELRCDPISGHTALYWYRQSLGQGLEFLIYFQGNSAPDKSGLPSDRFSAERTGGSVSTLTIQRTQQEDSAVYLCASSLGQAAGDTQYFGPGTRLTVL.

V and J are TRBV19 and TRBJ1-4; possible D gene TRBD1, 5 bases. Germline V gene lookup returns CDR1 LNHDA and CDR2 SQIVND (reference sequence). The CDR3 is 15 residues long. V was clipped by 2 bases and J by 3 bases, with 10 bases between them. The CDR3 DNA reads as TGTGCCAGTAGTATAACGGGGACTTCTAATGAAAAACTGTTTTTT. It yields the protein CASSITGTSNEKLFF. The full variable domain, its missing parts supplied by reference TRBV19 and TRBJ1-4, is DGGITQSPKYLFRKEGQNVTLSCEQNLNHDAMYWYRQDPGQGLRLIYYSQIVNDFQKGDIAEGYSVSREKKESFPLTVTSAQKNPTAFYLCASSITGTSNEKLFFGSGTQLSVL.

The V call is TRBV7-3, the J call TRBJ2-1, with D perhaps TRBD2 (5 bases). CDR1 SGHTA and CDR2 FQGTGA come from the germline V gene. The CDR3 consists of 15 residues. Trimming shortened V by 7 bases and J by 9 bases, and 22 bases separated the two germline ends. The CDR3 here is CASNPGPGSPGEQFF. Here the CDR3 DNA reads TGTGCCAGCAACCCCGGGCCGGGGTCCCCGGGTGAGCAGTTCTTC.

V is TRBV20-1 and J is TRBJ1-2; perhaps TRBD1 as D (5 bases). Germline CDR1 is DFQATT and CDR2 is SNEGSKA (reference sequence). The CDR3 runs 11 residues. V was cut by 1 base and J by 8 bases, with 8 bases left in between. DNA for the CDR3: TGCAGTGCTAGAGGTGGGGCGGGCTACACCTTC. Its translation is CSARGGAGYTF.

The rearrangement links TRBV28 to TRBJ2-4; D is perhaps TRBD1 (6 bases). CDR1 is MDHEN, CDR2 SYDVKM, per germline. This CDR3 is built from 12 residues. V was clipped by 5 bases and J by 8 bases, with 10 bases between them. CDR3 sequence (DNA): TGTGCCAGCAGTCCGCAGGGGTACATTCAGTACTTC. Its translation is CASSPQGYIQYF.

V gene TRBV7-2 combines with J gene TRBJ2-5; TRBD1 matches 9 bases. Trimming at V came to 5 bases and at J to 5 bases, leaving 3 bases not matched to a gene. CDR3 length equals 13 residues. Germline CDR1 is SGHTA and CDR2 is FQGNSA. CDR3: CASSPGTGETQYF. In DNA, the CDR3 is TGTGCCAGCAGCCCCGGGACAGGGGAGACCCAGTACTTC.